This T cell receptor beta chain is drawn from a study of blood T cell repertoires in COVID-19. Study-level background: Samples came from the United States, Italy and Spain, spanning acute and convalescent COVID-19.

Trimming cost V 6 bases and J 3 bases; bases outside gene matches: 4. Germline values: CDR1 SNHLY, CDR2 FYNNEI. The CDR3 contains 13 residues. Measured with immunoSEQ multiplex PCR; TCRdb has only the in-frame clones, and not every one. The sample comprises 25,000 to 35,000 clones, 85% to 90% of which are singletons, and 15% to 20% rests with the top ten. Sequences were obtained from peripheral blood. The receptor's source is a man older than 75 with acute or convalescent COVID-19. This chain connects TRBV2 to TRBJ2-7; 8 bases fit TRBD2. CDR3 amino acids: CASSLAGRYEQYF. The CDR3 coding sequence is TGTGCCAGCAGCCTAGCGGGCCGCTACGAGCAGTACTTC.